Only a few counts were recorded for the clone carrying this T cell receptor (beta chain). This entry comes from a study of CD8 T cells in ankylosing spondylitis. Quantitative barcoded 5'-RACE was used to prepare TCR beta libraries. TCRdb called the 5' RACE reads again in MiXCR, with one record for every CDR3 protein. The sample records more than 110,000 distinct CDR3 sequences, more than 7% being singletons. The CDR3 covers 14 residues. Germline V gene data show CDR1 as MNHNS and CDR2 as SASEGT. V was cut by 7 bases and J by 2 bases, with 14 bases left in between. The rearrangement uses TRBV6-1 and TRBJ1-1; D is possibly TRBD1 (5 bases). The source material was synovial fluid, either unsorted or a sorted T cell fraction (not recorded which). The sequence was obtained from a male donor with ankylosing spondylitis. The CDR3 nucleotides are TGTGCCAGCATCACACCGGGACTTAACACTGAAGCTTTCTTT. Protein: CASITPGLNTEAFF.